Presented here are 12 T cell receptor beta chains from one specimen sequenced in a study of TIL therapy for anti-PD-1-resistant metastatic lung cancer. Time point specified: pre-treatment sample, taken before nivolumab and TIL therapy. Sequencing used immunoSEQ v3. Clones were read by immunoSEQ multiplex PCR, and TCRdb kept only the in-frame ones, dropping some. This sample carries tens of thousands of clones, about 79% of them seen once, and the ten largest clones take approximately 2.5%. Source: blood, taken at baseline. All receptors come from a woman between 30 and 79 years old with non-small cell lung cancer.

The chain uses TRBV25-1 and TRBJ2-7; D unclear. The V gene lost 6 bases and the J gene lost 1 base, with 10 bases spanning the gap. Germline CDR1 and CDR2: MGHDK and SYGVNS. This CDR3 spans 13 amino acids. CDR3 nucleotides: TGTGCCAGCAGGGCACAGACGTCCTACGAGCAGTACTTC. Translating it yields CASRAQTSYEQYF.

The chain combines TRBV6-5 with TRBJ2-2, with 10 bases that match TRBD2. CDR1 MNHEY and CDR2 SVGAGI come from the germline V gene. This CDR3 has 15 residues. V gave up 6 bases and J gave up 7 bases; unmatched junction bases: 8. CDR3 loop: CASSRSGTSDGELFF. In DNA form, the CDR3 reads TGTGCCAGCAGCCGATCCGGGACTAGCGACGGGGAGCTGTTTTTT.

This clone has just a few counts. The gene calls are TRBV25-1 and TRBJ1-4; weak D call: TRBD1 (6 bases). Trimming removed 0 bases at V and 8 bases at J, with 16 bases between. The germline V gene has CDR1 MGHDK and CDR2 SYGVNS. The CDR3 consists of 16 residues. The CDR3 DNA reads TGTGCCAGCAGTGAATATGTGGTCTTAACAGGGGAAAAACTGTTTTTT. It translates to CASSEYVVLTGEKLFF.

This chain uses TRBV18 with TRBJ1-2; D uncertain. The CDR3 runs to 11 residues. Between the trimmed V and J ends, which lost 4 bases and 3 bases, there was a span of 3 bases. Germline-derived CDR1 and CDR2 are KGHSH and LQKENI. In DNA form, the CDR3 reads TGTGCCAGCTCACGAGACTATGGCTACACCTTC. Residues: CASSRDYGYTF.

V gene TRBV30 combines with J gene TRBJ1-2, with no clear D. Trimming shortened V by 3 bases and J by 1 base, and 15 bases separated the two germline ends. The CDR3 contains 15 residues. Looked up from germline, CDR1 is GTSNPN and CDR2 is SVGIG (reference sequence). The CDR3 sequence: CAWRTLMRGNYGYTF. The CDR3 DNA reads TGTGCCTGGAGAACGCTAATGCGTGGTAACTATGGCTACACCTTC.

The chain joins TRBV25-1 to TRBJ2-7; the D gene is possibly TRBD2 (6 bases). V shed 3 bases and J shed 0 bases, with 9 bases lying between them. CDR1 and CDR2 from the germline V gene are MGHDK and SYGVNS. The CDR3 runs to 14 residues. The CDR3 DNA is TGTGCCAGCAGTGATGCGGGGTACTCCTACGAGCAGTACTTC. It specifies CASSDAGYSYEQYF.

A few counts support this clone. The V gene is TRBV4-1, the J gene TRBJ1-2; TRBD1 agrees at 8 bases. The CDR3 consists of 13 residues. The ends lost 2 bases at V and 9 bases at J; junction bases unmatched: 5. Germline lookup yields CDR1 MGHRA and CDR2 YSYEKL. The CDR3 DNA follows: TGCGCCAGCAGCCAAACAGGGGGAATTCGCTACACCTTC. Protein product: CASSQTGGIRYTF.

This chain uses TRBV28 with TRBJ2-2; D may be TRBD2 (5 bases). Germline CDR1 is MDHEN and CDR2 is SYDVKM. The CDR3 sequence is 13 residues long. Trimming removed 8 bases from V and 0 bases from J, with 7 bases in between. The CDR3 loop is CASLLANTGELFF. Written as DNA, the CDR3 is TGTGCCAGCCTACTAGCGAACACCGGGGAGCTGTTTTTT.

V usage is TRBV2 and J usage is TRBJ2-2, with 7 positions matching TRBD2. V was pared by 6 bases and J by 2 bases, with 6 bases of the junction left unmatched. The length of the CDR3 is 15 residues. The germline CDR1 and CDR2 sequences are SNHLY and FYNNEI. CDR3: CASRTGTTNTGELFF. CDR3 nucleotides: TGTGCCAGCAGGACCGGGACTACAAACACCGGGGAGCTGTTTTTT.

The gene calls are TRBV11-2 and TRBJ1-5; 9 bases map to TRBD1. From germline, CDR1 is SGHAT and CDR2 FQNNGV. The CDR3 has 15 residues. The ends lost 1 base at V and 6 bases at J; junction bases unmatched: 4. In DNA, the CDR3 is TGTGCCAGCAGCTTAGGTGGGACAGGGTTTCAGCCCCAGCATTTT. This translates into CASSLGGTGFQPQHF.

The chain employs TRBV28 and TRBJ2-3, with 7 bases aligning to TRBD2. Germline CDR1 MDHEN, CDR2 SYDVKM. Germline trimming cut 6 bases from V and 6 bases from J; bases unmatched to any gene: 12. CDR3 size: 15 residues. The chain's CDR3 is CASSPAGLVSDTQYF. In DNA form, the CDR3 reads TGTGCCAGCAGCCCTGCTGGACTAGTATCCGATACGCAGTATTTT. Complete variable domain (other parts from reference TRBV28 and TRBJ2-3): DVKVTQSSRYLVKRTGEKVFLECVQDMDHENMFWYRQDPGLGLRLIYFSYDVKMKEKGDIPEGYSVSREKKERFSLILESASTNQTSMYLCASSPAGLVSDTQYFGPGTRLTVL.

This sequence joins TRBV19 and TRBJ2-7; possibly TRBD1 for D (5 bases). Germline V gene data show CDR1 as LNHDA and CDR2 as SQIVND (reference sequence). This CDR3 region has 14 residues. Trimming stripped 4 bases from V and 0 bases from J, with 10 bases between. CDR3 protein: CASSTQVSSYEQYF. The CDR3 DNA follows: TGTGCCAGTAGTACACAGGTTAGCTCCTACGAGCAGTACTTC.